These 13 T cell receptor beta chains originate from one sample sequenced in a study of T cell repertoires in cytomegalovirus infection. Antigens of these TCRs are unknown. TCRdb analysed the reads with MiXCR anew, one entry per CDR3 protein. The sample has 800,000 to 950,000 distinct CDR3 sequences, about 30% seen once. The sequenced sample was cultured CD8+ T cells from PBMCs, obtained from culture after CMV antigen stimulation. The receptor set was obtained from a human donor in good health (CMV status not recorded). Some clones in this sample may be carry-over from other donors' samples.

The rearrangement links TRBV12-3 or TRBV12-4 to TRBJ2-1; no definite D call. The CDR3 consists of 10 residues. The V end was cut by 7 bases, the J end by 8 bases, with 6 bases between. The CDR3, as DNA: TGTGCCAGCAAATGGGATGAGCAGTTCTTC. Translation: CASKWDEQFF.

The chain uses TRBV12-3 or TRBV12-4 and TRBJ1-1; D remains ambiguous. The CDR3 is 13 amino acids. The V gene lost 2 bases and the J gene lost 7 bases, with 11 bases spanning the gap. CDR3 amino acids: CASSLRKEGEAFF. The CDR3 DNA sequence: TGTGCCAGCAGTTTAAGGAAAGAGGGTGAAGCTTTCTTT.

The genes are TRBV5-1 and TRBJ1-1; TRBD1 aligns across 9 bases. J was trimmed by 3 bases and V by 5 bases; bases with no gene match: 8. Per the germline V gene, CDR1 is SGHRS and CDR2 is YFSETQ. The CDR3 totals 15 residues. The CDR3 sequence is CASRRLTGGDTEAFF. The CDR3 bases are TGCGCCAGCAGGAGGTTGACAGGGGGGGACACTGAAGCTTTCTTT.

The rearrangement joins TRBV19 to TRBJ2-3; 7 bases fit TRBD1. Germline loops: CDR1 LNHDA, CDR2 SQIVND (reference sequence). The CDR3 sequence is 12 residues long. V lost 3 bases to trimming and J lost 8 bases; unmatched junction nucleotides: 2. The CDR3 DNA sequence: TGTGCCAGTAGTATTCCAGGGGGTACGCAGTATTTT. It yields the protein CASSIPGGTQYF.

A word on this clonotype: At one end, the junction sequence differs from germline, possibly due to a read error. The gene calls are TRBV7-4 and TRBJ2-1; D perhaps matches TRBD2 (7 bases). Germline CDR1 and CDR2: SGHVT and SQSDAQ. The CDR3 totals 14 residues. The CDR3 nucleotides are TGTGCCAACAGCTCCCTGGGGGGGCTGGATGAGCAGTTCTTC. This sequence encodes CANSSLGGLDEQFF.

With regard to this clonotype: One junction end disagrees with the germline gene, perhaps due to a read error. The chain is built from TRBV4-1 and TRBJ2-2, with 10 bases that match TRBD1. Germline CDR1 reads MGHRA; CDR2 reads YSYEKL. There are 14 residues in the CDR3. DNA of the CDR3: TGTGTCAGCAGCCGAGACAGGGGGCCCGGGGAGCTGTTTTTT. The encoded protein is CVSSRDRGPGELFF.

This clonotype was seen repeatedly, ten times or more. This sequence joins TRBV7-6 and TRBJ2-5, with D perhaps TRBD1 (6 bases). V was pared by 5 bases and J by 5 bases, with 15 bases between. This CDR3 is built from 14 residues. Germline CDR1 SGHVS, CDR2 FNYEAQ. The CDR3 nucleotides read TGTGCCAGCAGCATTCCTCAGGGGTGGGAGACCCAGTACTTC. This codes for CASSIPQGWETQYF.

This clonotype was detected many times. The genes are TRBV7-9 and TRBJ2-3; no reliable D call. Germline V gene lookup returns CDR1 SEHNR and CDR2 FQNEAQ (reference sequence). The CDR3 runs 17 residues. V was clipped by 6 bases and J by 0 bases, with 19 bases between them. DNA for the CDR3: TGTGCCAGCAGTCTAACACTTGACTTGTTTAGCACAGATACGCAGTATTTT. The encoded protein is CASSLTLDLFSTDTQYF.

This clonotype was counted at least ten times. The CDR3 DNA follows: TGTGCCAGCAGCTCCCCGCCCACTTCCTACGCTGAAGCTTTCTTT. It is translated as CASSSPPTSYAEAFF. This chain links TRBV7-9 with TRBJ1-1; D unclear. The CDR3 contains 15 residues. The germline gives CDR1 SEHNR, CDR2 FQNEAQ (reference sequence). Trimming pared 4 bases from V and 6 bases from J, leaving 18 bases between.

This clonotype was seen a handful of times. The V and J genes are TRBV4-2 and TRBJ2-7, with 8 bases lining up with TRBD2. Looked up from germline, CDR1 is LGHNA and CDR2 is YNFKEQ. The V and J ends lost 0 bases and 0 bases, in that order; junction bases with no gene match: 4. The CDR3 runs 16 residues. The CDR3 nucleotides are TGTGCCAGCAGCCAAGAGGCGGGGGGCAACTCCTACGAGCAGTACTTC. Translation gives CASSQEAGGNSYEQYF.

In regard to this clonotype: Possible read error: a much larger clone is one base away. This rearrangement joins TRBV7-6 to TRBJ2-2; 12 nucleotides match TRBD2. The germline V gene has CDR1 SGHVS and CDR2 FNYEAQ. The CDR3 length is 16 residues. The DNA of the CDR3 is TGTACCAGCAGCTCATGGACTAGCGGGGACTCCGGGGAGCTGTTTTTT. Translation: CTSSSWTSGDSGELFF. Filled out from reference TRBV7-6 and TRBJ2-2, the complete variable domain reads GAGVSQSPRYKVTKRGQDVALRCDPISGHVSLYWYRQALGQGPEFLTYFNYEAQQDKSGLPNDRFSAERPEGSISTLTIQRTEQRDSAMYRCTSSSWTSGDSGELFFGEGSRLTVL.

This chain links TRBV18 with TRBJ2-2, with D possibly TRBD2 on 5 matching bases. This CDR3 comprises 13 residues. V lost 10 bases, J lost 1 base, and 10 bases lay in between. CDR1 KGHSH and CDR2 LQKENI come from the germline V gene. In nucleotides, the CDR3 is TGTGCCACCCCGGAGGAGAACACCGGGGAGCTGTTTTTT. Its protein is CATPEENTGELFF.

V usage is TRBV20-1 and J usage is TRBJ1-1, with D unclear. The CDR3 sequence is 13 residues long. Trimming removed 0 bases from V and 3 bases from J, with 8 bases in between. Germline CDR1 DFQATT, CDR2 SNEGSKA (reference sequence). The CDR3 reads CSARDGRDTEAFF. The CDR3 bases are TGCAGTGCTAGAGATGGAAGGGACACTGAAGCTTTCTTT.